A single sample is the source of the 32 T cell receptor beta chains below, sequenced in a study of blood T cell repertoires in COVID-19. Only in-frame clones appear in the TCRdb table, and some are missing; sequencing was by immunoSEQ multiplex PCR. Among roughly 60,000 clones listed, roughly 86% were seen once. The specimen sequenced was peripheral blood. All receptors derive from a man between 65 and 85 years old with acute or convalescent COVID-19.

This chain uses TRBV11-2 with TRBJ1-4; 7 bases match TRBD1. The CDR3 totals 15 residues. Germline CDR1 and CDR2: SGHAT and FQNNGV. The V gene end was trimmed by 1 base and the J gene end by 7 bases; junction bases not matched to a gene: 6. The CDR3 DNA is TGTGCCAGCAGCTTAGGAGGGGGCGAGATTGAAAAACTGTTTTTT. It codes for CASSLGGGEIEKLFF.

The rearrangement uses TRBV7-3 and TRBJ2-1, with D perhaps TRBD2 (6 bases). CDR3 size: 15 residues. Germline CDR1 reads SGHTA; CDR2 reads FQGTGA. The V end lost 2 bases, the J end lost 7 bases, and 15 bases lay between the germline ends. CDR3 nucleotide sequence: TGTGCCAGCAGCTTAGGAGGGAAGGCAAGGAATGAGCAGTTCTTC. Translating it yields CASSLGGKARNEQFF.

The gene calls are TRBV29-1 and TRBJ2-1; no definite D call. Germline-derived CDR1 and CDR2 are SQVTM and ANQGSEA. The germline V and J ends were trimmed by 5 bases and 5 bases, with 10 bases remaining between them. The CDR3 length is 12 residues. CDR3 coding DNA: TGCAGCGTTTCCATACAACACAATGAGCAGTTCTTC. This encodes CSVSIQHNEQFF.

This clone was observed once. The rearrangement links TRBV7-8 to TRBJ2-7; the D gene is possibly TRBD1 (6 bases). V was shortened by 2 bases and J by 4 bases, with 15 bases between the two germline ends. This CDR3 contains 15 residues. CDR1 is SGHVS and CDR2 is FQNEAQ in the germline V gene. This CDR3 is CASSLQGLRWYEQYF. In DNA form, the CDR3 reads TGTGCCAGCAGCTTACAGGGGCTGAGATGGTACGAGCAGTACTTC.

This chain uses TRBV27 with TRBJ1-2; D is unclear. Trimming cost V 5 bases and J 8 bases, with 9 bases left between them. This CDR3 is built from 11 residues. CDR1 and CDR2 (germline): MNHEY, SMNVEV (reference sequence). DNA of the CDR3: TGTGCCAGCAGTCCAGACGGGGGCTACACCTTC. It translates to CASSPDGGYTF.

V and J are TRBV29-1 and TRBJ2-1; perhaps TRBD1 as D (5 bases). Germline assignment: CDR1 SQVTM and CDR2 ANQGSEA. V was trimmed by 4 bases and J by 3 bases, leaving 13 bases between them. This CDR3 has 14 residues. The CDR3 loop reads CSVGRGMGYNEQFF. CDR3 bases: TGCAGCGTTGGTAGGGGAATGGGCTACAATGAGCAGTTCTTC.

V usage is TRBV28 and J usage is TRBJ2-3; 9 positions agree with TRBD2. Germline V gives CDR1 MDHEN, CDR2 SYDVKM. The CDR3 contains 17 residues. V trimming: 4 bases; J trimming: 2 bases; junction bases outside the gene matches: 10. The CDR3 region has the DNA TGTGCCAGCAGTTCACCTATAGCGGGAGTTTACACAGATACGCAGTATTTT. It encodes CASSSPIAGVYTDTQYF.

The chain has TRBV7-6 and TRBJ2-2; 13 bases are a match to TRBD2. The CDR3 length is 16 residues. Germline loops: CDR1 SGHVS, CDR2 FNYEAQ. V shed 5 bases, J shed 7 bases, and the junction held 7 bases outside the gene matches. DNA for the CDR3: TGTGCCAGCAGCGAGGGACTAGCGGGAACCAGCGGGGAGCTGTTTTTT. It is translated as CASSEGLAGTSGELFF. Based on the CDR3 plus reference TRBV7-6 and TRBJ2-2, the full variable domain is GAGVSQSPRYKVTKRGQDVALRCDPISGHVSLYWYRQALGQGPEFLTYFNYEAQQDKSGLPNDRFSAERPEGSISTLTIQRTEQRDSAMYRCASSEGLAGTSGELFFGEGSRLTVL.

This clone was seen only once. V usage is TRBV27 and J usage is TRBJ2-7; 9 positions match TRBD2. This CDR3 contains 13 residues. The germline V gene has CDR1 MNHEY and CDR2 SMNVEV (reference sequence). J lost 4 bases, V lost 6 bases, and 4 bases had no gene match. CDR3 loop: CASRLAGGYEQYF. The CDR3 coding sequence is TGTGCCAGCAGACTTGCGGGAGGGTACGAGCAGTACTTC.

The V gene is TRBV12-3 or TRBV12-4, the J gene TRBJ1-1; D is possibly TRBD1 (6 bases). Trimming shortened V by 7 bases and J by 10 bases, and 19 bases separated the two germline ends. The CDR3 sequence is 13 residues long. The CDR3 reads CASTLGWGGAAFF. The CDR3 DNA follows: TGTGCCAGCACCTTAGGGTGGGGGGGCGCAGCTTTCTTT.

This clone came up a few times. This sequence joins TRBV3-1 (or the pseudogene TRBV3-2) and TRBJ1-6, with D perhaps matching TRBD1 (5 bases). The CDR3 consists of 16 residues. V shed 1 base and J shed 1 base, with 8 bases lying between them. From germline, CDR1 is LGHDT and CDR2 YNNKEL (reference sequence). As DNA, the CDR3 is TGTGCCAGCAGCCAAGCCGGGGGTTCCTATAATTCACCCCTCCACTTT. Its protein is CASSQAGGSYNSPLHF.

The V gene is TRBV10-3, the J gene TRBJ1-2, with no clear D. Germline lookup yields CDR1 ENHRY and CDR2 SYGVKD. Trimming left V 4 bases short and J 0 bases short, with 12 bases between. The length of the CDR3 is 15 residues. The chain's CDR3 is CAISGSGQSNYGYTF. The CDR3 coding sequence is TGTGCCATCAGTGGGTCCGGTCAATCTAACTATGGCTACACCTTC.

The genes are TRBV28 and TRBJ2-1; 11 bases are shared with TRBD1. Germline CDR1 and CDR2: MDHEN and SYDVKM. The CDR3 runs 15 residues. V shed 6 bases and J 3 bases; nucleotides not matched to a gene: 4. CDR3 bases: TGTGCCAGCAGGGCCGGGACAGGGGGCTACAATGAGCAGTTCTTC. It encodes CASRAGTGGYNEQFF.

V usage is TRBV2 and J usage is TRBJ2-5, with TRBD1 matching over 9 bases. Trimming took 3 bases from V and 5 from J; bases not matched to a gene: 16. The germline V gene encodes CDR1 SNHLY and CDR2 FYNNEI. The CDR3 is 18 amino acids. This CDR3 reads CASSDGGTGFRVGETQYF. CDR3 DNA sequence: TGTGCCAGCAGTGATGGTGGGACAGGGTTCCGGGTAGGGGAGACCCAGTACTTC.

The chain links TRBV7-9 to TRBJ2-6, with TRBD1 identical over 8 bases. The CDR3 has 15 amino acids. J was trimmed by 0 bases and V by 5 bases; bases with no gene match: 0. The germline CDR1 and CDR2 sequences are SEHNR and FQNEAQ (reference sequence). CDR3 DNA sequence: TGTGCCAGCAGCACAGGGGGCTCTGGGGCCAACGTCCTGACTTTC. Translating gives CASSTGGSGANVLTF.

The sample holds one count of this clone. V is TRBV9 and J is TRBJ2-3; TRBD2 matches 7 bases. CDR3 length: 17 residues. Germline CDR1 reads SGDLS; CDR2 reads YYNGEE. V dropped 4 bases and J dropped 1; count of bases not matched to a gene: 12. The CDR3 sequence is CASSQRPVTSGTDTQYF. In DNA, the CDR3 is TGTGCCAGCAGCCAAAGGCCTGTTACTAGCGGCACAGATACGCAGTATTTT.

The gene calls are TRBV5-1 and TRBJ2-3; D call uncertain. The germline CDR1 and CDR2 sequences are SGHRS and YFSETQ. V was trimmed by 2 bases and J by 6 bases, leaving 7 bases between them. The CDR3 is made up of 12 amino acids. CDR3 nucleotide sequence: TGCGCCAGCAGCTTCGTTCGGGATACGCAGTATTTT. This codes for CASSFVRDTQYF.

This clone has more than one count but fewer than ten. The chain couples TRBV5-1 to TRBJ1-5, with 9 bases fitting TRBD1. V was clipped by 3 bases and J by 1 base; unmatched bases: 5. The V gene's germline CDR1 is SGHRS and CDR2 YFSETQ. The CDR3 is 16 residues long. Here the CDR3 reads CASSSGGQGSNQPQHF. In nucleotides, the CDR3 is TGCGCCAGCAGCTCGGGGGGACAGGGAAGCAATCAGCCCCAGCATTTT.

This clone came up once. J is TRBJ2-7 and V is TRBV2, with 9 bases fitting TRBD1. The germline V gene has CDR1 SNHLY and CDR2 FYNNEI. The CDR3 is made up of 13 amino acids. V lost 6 bases, J lost 2 bases, and 2 bases stayed unmatched. CDR3 protein: CASSGTGTYEQYF. DNA for the CDR3: TGTGCCAGCAGCGGGACAGGGACCTACGAGCAGTACTTC.

The rearrangement links TRBV9 to TRBJ2-3; D might be TRBD1 (6 bases). Germline-derived CDR1 and CDR2 are SGDLS and YYNGEE. V was pared by 0 bases and J by 2 bases, with 13 bases between. The CDR3 covers 16 residues. CDR3 in DNA: TGTGCCAGCAGCGTAGCGGGACACATAATCACAGATACGCAGTATTTT. Protein product: CASSVAGHIITDTQYF.

The genes are TRBV3-1 (or the pseudogene TRBV3-2) and TRBJ1-2; D uncertain. Per the germline V gene, CDR1 is LGHDT and CDR2 is YNNKEL (reference sequence). The CDR3 runs 12 residues. Between the trimmed V and J ends, which lost 3 bases and 2 bases, there was a span of 4 bases. The CDR3 spells CASSHRNYGYTF. The CDR3 DNA follows: TGTGCCAGCAGCCACAGAAACTATGGCTACACCTTC.

The rearrangement joins TRBV5-6 to TRBJ1-5; D might be TRBD1 (5 bases). V lost 5 bases, J lost 0 bases, and 15 bases lay in between. Germline V gene lookup returns CDR1 SGHDT and CDR2 YYEEEE. This CDR3 spans 16 amino acids. The CDR3 DNA is TGTGCCAGCAGTTTTTCAGGGACTCCTAGCAATCAGCCCCAGCATTTT. Translated: CASSFSGTPSNQPQHF.

The V call is TRBV19, the J call TRBJ1-2; a possible D gene is TRBD1 (6 bases). V lost 5 bases to trimming and J lost 2 bases, with 18 bases between them. Germline CDR1 reads LNHDA; CDR2 reads SQIVND (reference sequence). This CDR3 comprises 16 residues. CDR3 region: CASSPIPGTTNYGYTF. CDR3 nucleotides: TGTGCCAGTAGTCCAATTCCCGGGACAACGAACTATGGCTACACCTTC.

The chain uses TRBV3-1 (or the pseudogene TRBV3-2) and TRBJ1-2; D is ambiguous. This CDR3 has 14 residues. The germline V gene has CDR1 LGHDT and CDR2 YNNKEL (reference sequence). The V gene lost 1 base and the J gene lost 5 bases, with 11 bases spanning the gap. Written as DNA, the CDR3 is TGTGCCAGCAGCCAAGCTTCACTCCTTTATGGCTACACCTTC. It is translated as CASSQASLLYGYTF.

The chain carries TRBV6-1 and TRBJ2-3; 13 positions match TRBD2. This CDR3 region has 16 residues. The V gene end was trimmed by 3 bases and the J gene end by 2 bases; junction bases not matched to a gene: 2. Germline values: CDR1 MNHNS, CDR2 SASEGT. CDR3 in DNA: TGTGCCAGCAGTGAGGGACTAGCGGGGACCACAGATACGCAGTATTTT. Its translation is CASSEGLAGTTDTQYF.

The rearrangement uses TRBV6-2 or TRBV6-3 and TRBJ2-1; tentatively, D is TRBD2 (5 bases). CDR3 length: 14 residues. The V end lost 0 bases, the J end lost 6 bases, and 9 bases lay between the germline ends. Looked up from germline, CDR1 is MNHEY and CDR2 is SVGEGT. In DNA form, the CDR3 reads TGTGCCAGCAGTTACTCGGACTGGCTCAATGAGCAGTTCTTC. Translated, it gives CASSYSDWLNEQFF.

This chain uses TRBV5-4 with TRBJ1-6; TRBD1 matches at 10 bases. J was trimmed by 10 bases and V by 0 bases; bases with no gene match: 4. Germline CDR1 reads SGHNT; CDR2 reads YYREEE (reference sequence). CDR3 length: 15 residues. CDR3 sequence: CASSLVGQGRSPLHF. For the CDR3, the DNA is TGTGCCAGCAGCTTGGTGGGACAGGGGAGGTCACCCCTCCACTTT.

This clone was picked up one time. V is TRBV7-2 and J is TRBJ2-7, with 12 bases matching TRBD2. The trim removed 5 bases at V and 0 bases at J, leaving 11 bases unmatched. The V gene's germline CDR1 is SGHTA and CDR2 FQGNSA. The CDR3 loop spans 18 amino acids. CDR3 coding DNA: TGTGCCAGCAGCGTAGACGGGACTAGCGGGTTTTACTCCTACGAGCAGTACTTC. Translated: CASSVDGTSGFYSYEQYF.

V is TRBV25-1 and J is TRBJ2-3, with no clear D. V shed 6 bases and J shed 2 bases, with 3 bases lying between them. Germline CDR1 is MGHDK and CDR2 is SYGVNS. CDR3 length equals 11 residues. CDR3 nucleotides: TGTGCCAGCAGCTACACAGATACGCAGTATTTT. It translates to CASSYTDTQYF.

The chain recombines TRBV5-6 with TRBJ1-3; perhaps TRBD1 as D (5 bases). The CDR3 runs 15 residues. Germline CDR1 and CDR2: SGHDT and YYEEEE. V was trimmed by 4 bases and J by 2 bases, leaving 13 bases between them. CDR3 bases: TGTGCCAGCAGCCCCGAACGGGGGACTGGAAACACCATATATTTT. Amino acids: CASSPERGTGNTIYF.

The CDR3 region has the DNA TGTGCCAGCAGCCCCGGGACAGGGGTTTGGGAGACCCAGTACTTC. Translated: CASSPGTGVWETQYF. The genes are TRBV28 and TRBJ2-5; TRBD1 agrees at 10 bases. Per the germline V gene, CDR1 is MDHEN and CDR2 is SYDVKM. This CDR3 comprises 15 residues. After removal of 6 bases from V and 5 bases from J, the junction contained 9 bases not matched to a gene.

This clone was counted a single time. V and J are TRBV27 and TRBJ2-7; TRBD1 might be the D (5 bases). With 4 bases removed from V and 0 bases from J, the gap between germline ends came to 13 bases. The germline V gene has CDR1 MNHEY and CDR2 SMNVEV (reference sequence). This CDR3 comprises 15 residues. The CDR3 spells CASSSRQSSSYEQYF. The CDR3 region has the DNA TGTGCCAGCAGTTCCCGACAGTCCAGCTCCTACGAGCAGTACTTC.